These 22 T cell receptor beta chains came from one sample sequenced in a study of tumor-infiltrating lymphocytes in localized non-small cell lung cancer. Generated by immunoSEQ multiplex PCR, the TCRdb table keeps only in-frame clones and is missing some. This sample has about 12,000 clones, with less than 90% found just once. Sequencing was performed on lung tumor tissue. These receptors came from a human donor with non-small cell lung cancer.

The V and J genes are TRBV6-5 and TRBJ2-7; D might be TRBD1 or TRBD2, each matching 5 bases. The V gene's germline CDR1 is MNHEY and CDR2 SVGAGI. The CDR3 has 14 amino acids. The V gene lost 6 bases and the J gene lost 2 bases, with 14 bases spanning the gap. CDR3 residues: CASRGVTDPYEQYF. CDR3 DNA sequence: TGTGCCAGCAGGGGGGTTACGGATCCCTACGAGCAGTACTTC.

This sequence joins TRBV5-1 and TRBJ1-5; D ambiguous. CDR1 is SGHRS and CDR2 is YFSETQ in the germline V gene. The CDR3 covers 13 residues. V dropped 2 bases and J dropped 5 bases, with 8 bases sitting between them. The CDR3 region is CASSFMGDQPQHF. The CDR3 DNA reads as TGCGCCAGCAGCTTTATGGGTGATCAGCCCCAGCATTTT.

The rearrangement uses TRBV2 and TRBJ1-3, with TRBD1 matching over 7 bases. This CDR3 has 20 residues. V trimming: 3 bases; J trimming: 3 bases; junction bases outside the gene matches: 20. CDR1 and CDR2 from the germline V gene are SNHLY and FYNNEI. The CDR3 reads CASSDPTGAGTEALGNTIYF. The CDR3 DNA sequence: TGTGCCAGCAGTGACCCCACAGGGGCTGGAACCGAGGCCCTTGGAAACACCATATATTTT.

The chain recombines TRBV27 with TRBJ1-6; D not resolved. The CDR3 sequence is 14 residues long. The germline V gene encodes CDR1 MNHEY and CDR2 SMNVEV (reference sequence). The V end lost 1 base, the J end lost 7 bases, and 8 bases lay between the germline ends. CDR3: CASSLWTANSPLHF. The CDR3, as DNA: TGTGCCAGCAGTTTATGGACGGCAAATTCACCCCTCCACTTT.

This clone was seen once. V usage is TRBV19 and J usage is TRBJ2-1; TRBD2 aligns across 8 bases. J gave up 4 bases and V 10 bases, and 12 bases lay outside the gene matches. Germline V gene lookup returns CDR1 LNHDA and CDR2 SQIVND (reference sequence). This CDR3 has 15 residues. The CDR3 DNA follows: TGTGCCACCACCTTCGCGGGGGGCCTATACAATGAGCAGTTCTTC. This translates into CATTFAGGLYNEQFF.

The chain carries TRBV9 and TRBJ1-4; 7 bases line up with TRBD1. Germline trimming cut 3 bases from V and 7 bases from J; bases unmatched to any gene: 9. The CDR3 spans 15 residues. Germline CDR1 reads SGDLS; CDR2 reads YYNGEE. CDR3 DNA: TGTGCCAGCAGCGCTTTGACAGGGCAGAGTGAAAAACTGTTTTTT. It translates to CASSALTGQSEKLFF.

The rearrangement links TRBV7-9 to TRBJ1-2; TRBD1 is a possible D gene (6 bases). The length of the CDR3 is 15 residues. Trimming shortened V by 5 bases and J by 4 bases, and 17 bases separated the two germline ends. Germline V gene data show CDR1 as SEHNR and CDR2 as FQNEAQ (reference sequence). As DNA, the CDR3 is TGTGCCAGCAGCGCGACAGGCCACGCGGGCTATGGCTACACCTTC. Its protein product is CASSATGHAGYGYTF.

This chain joins TRBV7-6 and TRBJ2-2; D possibly corresponds to TRBD1 (6 bases). The germline V and J ends were trimmed by 3 bases and 4 bases, with 12 bases remaining between them. Germline V lookup: CDR1 SGHVS, CDR2 FNYEAQ. The CDR3 is 15 residues long. In nucleotides, the CDR3 is TGTGCCAGCAGCTTGGACGGACAGACCACCGGGGAGCTGTTTTTT. This encodes CASSLDGQTTGELFF.

CDR3 loop: CASVNRGQETQYF. The DNA for the CDR3 is TGTGCCAGCGTCAACCGCGGGCAAGAGACCCAGTACTTC. This sequence joins TRBV6-1 and TRBJ2-5; TRBD2 might be the D (5 bases). The CDR3 is 13 amino acids. CDR1 MNHNS and CDR2 SASEGT come from the germline V gene. Trimming removed 8 bases at V and 2 bases at J, with 12 bases between.

This rearrangement joins TRBV5-1 to TRBJ1-6, with TRBD1 identical over 7 bases. CDR3 length equals 16 residues. From germline, CDR1 is SGHRS and CDR2 YFSETQ. With 4 bases clipped from V and 0 bases from J, the junction kept 4 bases outside the gene matches. The CDR3 spells CASSPTGSSYNSPLHF. The DNA of the CDR3 is TGCGCCAGCAGCCCGACAGGGAGCTCCTATAATTCACCCCTCCACTTT.

This chain links TRBV4-3 with TRBJ1-1; D uncertain. Trimming removed 0 bases at V and 0 bases at J, with 2 bases between. CDR1 is LGHNA, CDR2 YSLEER, per germline. There are 13 residues in the CDR3. CDR3 sequence (DNA): TGCGCCAGCAGCCAAGAGTTGAACACTGAAGCTTTCTTT. It encodes CASSQELNTEAFF.

V is TRBV10-3 and J is TRBJ1-1, with TRBD1 matching over 8 bases. Trimming cost V 4 bases and J 1 base; bases outside gene matches: 11. The CDR3 runs 17 residues. CDR1 is ENHRY and CDR2 is SYGVKD in the germline V gene. CDR3 sequence (DNA): TGTGCCATCAGTGCCAATCCGGGACAGGCGGGGAACACTGAAGCTTTCTTT. This codes for CAISANPGQAGNTEAFF.

The rearrangement links TRBV11-2 to TRBJ2-2, with D maybe TRBD2 (6 bases). Looked up from germline, CDR1 is SGHAT and CDR2 is FQNNGV. V lost 5 bases, J lost 10 bases, and 17 bases lay in between. The CDR3 totals 14 residues. The CDR3 loop reads CASSTGLFVEELFF. The CDR3 DNA follows: TGTGCCAGCAGCACGGGACTGTTCGTCGAGGAGCTGTTTTTT.

This clone has only one observation. The chain has TRBV25-1 and TRBJ1-4, with D possibly TRBD1 on 5 matching bases. V lost 6 bases and J lost 0, with 8 bases in between. CDR3 length: 14 residues. Germline V gene sequence: CDR1 MGHDK, CDR2 SYGVNS. The DNA for the CDR3 is TGTGCCAGCAGCGGGGGGGCAACTAATGAAAAACTGTTTTTT. It yields the protein CASSGGATNEKLFF.

This clone was seen just once. This chain connects TRBV5-1 to TRBJ2-7; 7 positions match TRBD1. The germline V gene encodes CDR1 SGHRS and CDR2 YFSETQ. V shed 0 bases, J shed 0 bases, and the junction held 3 bases outside the gene matches. The CDR3 runs to 15 residues. The CDR3 bases are TGCGCCAGCAGCTTGGAAGACAGGGCCTCCTACGAGCAGTACTTC. Its protein is CASSLEDRASYEQYF.

V is TRBV5-5 and J is TRBJ1-6; TRBD1 is a possible D gene (6 bases). V lost 0 bases and J lost 9, with 13 bases in between. The germline gives CDR1 SGHKS, CDR2 YYEKEE (reference sequence). The CDR3 has 15 residues. CDR3 DNA sequence: TGTGCCAGCAGCTTGGCTTGGGGGCAGGCTTCACCCCTCCACTTT. Translating it yields CASSLAWGQASPLHF.

The rearrangement uses TRBV7-9 and TRBJ1-6; TRBD1 agrees at 9 bases. Germline lookup yields CDR1 SEHNR and CDR2 FQNEAQ (reference sequence). This CDR3 contains 16 residues. Trimming cost V 5 bases and J 3 bases; bases outside gene matches: 5. CDR3 region: CASSPRDRDYNSPLHF. CDR3 nucleotides: TGTGCCAGCAGCCCCCGGGACAGGGACTATAATTCACCCCTCCACTTT.

The chain combines TRBV18 with TRBJ2-1; unclear D gene. Between the trimmed V and J ends, which lost 3 bases and 4 bases, there was a span of 7 bases. The CDR3 has 13 residues. CDR1 is KGHSH and CDR2 is LQKENI in the germline V gene. The CDR3 coding sequence is TGTGCCAGCTCACCGCCGTCATACAATGAGCAGTTCTTC. Amino acids: CASSPPSYNEQFF.

The rearrangement joins TRBV4-3 to TRBJ1-6; D is unclear. Germline lookup yields CDR1 LGHNA and CDR2 YSLEER. This CDR3 spans 15 amino acids. The ends were cut back, 0 bases at V and 7 bases at J, with 10 bases in the middle. CDR3 sequence: CASSQELGSNSPLHF. Written as DNA, the CDR3 is TGCGCCAGCAGCCAAGAATTGGGTTCCAATTCACCCCTCCACTTT.

The rearrangement joins TRBV5-6 to TRBJ2-1; D perhaps matches TRBD2 (5 bases). The CDR3 extends over 13 amino acids. Germline assignment: CDR1 SGHDT and CDR2 YYEEEE. Trimming stripped 1 base from V and 10 bases from J, with 12 bases between. The CDR3 DNA sequence: TGTGCCAGCAGCTTGTTCCCGGGGAAGGAGCAGTTCTTC. This codes for CASSLFPGKEQFF.

CDR3 sequence (DNA): TGTGCCAGCAGGTCAGGGGAGGCGGAAAAACTGTTTTTT. This sequence encodes CASRSGEAEKLFF. The V call is TRBV6-1, the J call TRBJ1-4, with D perhaps matching TRBD1 (6 bases). CDR1 and CDR2 from the germline V gene are MNHNS and SASEGT. This CDR3 region has 13 residues. The V end was cut by 6 bases, the J end by 8 bases, with 13 bases between.

This rearrangement joins TRBV29-1 to TRBJ2-2; 8 bases line up with TRBD1. V shed 5 bases and J 7 bases; nucleotides not matched to a gene: 9. Germline V lookup: CDR1 SQVTM, CDR2 ANQGSEA. There are 14 residues in the CDR3. As DNA, the CDR3 is TGCAGCGTTTTGCCAGGGGGCTATGACGGGGAGCTGTTTTTT. Its translation is CSVLPGGYDGELFF.